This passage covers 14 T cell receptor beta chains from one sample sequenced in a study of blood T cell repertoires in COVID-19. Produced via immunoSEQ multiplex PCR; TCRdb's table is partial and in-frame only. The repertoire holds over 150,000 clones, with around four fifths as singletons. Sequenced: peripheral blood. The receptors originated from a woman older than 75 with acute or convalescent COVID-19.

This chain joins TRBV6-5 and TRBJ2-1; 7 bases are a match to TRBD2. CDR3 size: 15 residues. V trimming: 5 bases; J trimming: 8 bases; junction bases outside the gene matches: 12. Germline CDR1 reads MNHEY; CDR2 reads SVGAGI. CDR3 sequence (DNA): TGTGCCAGCAGTCCCCGGGAGGACGGAGGGTATGAGCAGTTCTTC. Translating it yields CASSPREDGGYEQFF.

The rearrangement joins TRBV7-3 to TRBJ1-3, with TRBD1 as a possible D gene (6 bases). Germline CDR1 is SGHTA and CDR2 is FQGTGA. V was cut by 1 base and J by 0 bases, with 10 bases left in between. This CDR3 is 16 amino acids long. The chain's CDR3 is CASSLNAGASGNTIYF. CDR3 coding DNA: TGTGCCAGCAGCTTAAATGCGGGGGCCTCTGGAAACACCATATATTTT.

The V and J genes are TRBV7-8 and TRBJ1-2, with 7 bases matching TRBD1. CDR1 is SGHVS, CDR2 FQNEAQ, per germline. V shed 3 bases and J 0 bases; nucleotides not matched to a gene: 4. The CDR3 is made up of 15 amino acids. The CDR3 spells CASSLGDRANYGYTF. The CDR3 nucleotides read TGTGCCAGCAGCTTGGGGGACAGAGCTAACTATGGCTACACCTTC.

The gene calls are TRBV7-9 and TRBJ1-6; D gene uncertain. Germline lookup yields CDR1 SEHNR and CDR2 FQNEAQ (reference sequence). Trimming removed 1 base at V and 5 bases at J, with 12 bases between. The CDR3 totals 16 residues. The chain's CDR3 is CASSLDGLENNSPLHF. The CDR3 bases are TGTGCCAGCAGCTTAGACGGGTTGGAGAATAATTCACCCCTCCACTTT. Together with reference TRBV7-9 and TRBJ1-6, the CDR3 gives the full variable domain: DTGVSQNPRHKITKRGQNVTFRCDPISEHNRLYWYRQTLGQGPEFLTYFQNEAQLEKSRLLSDRFSAERPKGSFSTLEIQRTEQGDSAMYLCASSLDGLENNSPLHFGNGTRLTVT.

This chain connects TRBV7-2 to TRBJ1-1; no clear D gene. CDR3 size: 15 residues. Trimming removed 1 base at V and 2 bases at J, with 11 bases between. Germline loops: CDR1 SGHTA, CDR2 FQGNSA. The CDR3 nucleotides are TGTGCCAGCAGCTTAGTTGGGGAGGTTAACACTGAAGCTTTCTTT. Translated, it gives CASSLVGEVNTEAFF.

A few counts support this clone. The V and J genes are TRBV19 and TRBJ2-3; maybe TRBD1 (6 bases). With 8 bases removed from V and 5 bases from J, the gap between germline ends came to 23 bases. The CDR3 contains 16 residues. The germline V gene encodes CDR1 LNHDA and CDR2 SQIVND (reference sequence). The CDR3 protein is CASAGANGAAKDTQYF. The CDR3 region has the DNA TGTGCCAGTGCAGGGGCTAACGGGGCTGCTAAAGATACGCAGTATTTT. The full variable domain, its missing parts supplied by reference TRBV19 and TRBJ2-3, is DGGITQSPKYLFRKEGQNVTLSCEQNLNHDAMYWYRQDPGQGLRLIYYSQIVNDFQKGDIAEGYSVSREKKESFPLTVTSAQKNPTAFYLCASAGANGAAKDTQYFGPGTRLTVL.

As DNA, the CDR3 is TGTGCCAGCAGCCCTAAGGACAGCAACTATGGCTACACCTTC. Its protein product is CASSPKDSNYGYTF. The chain employs TRBV7-6 and TRBJ1-2; D is perhaps TRBD1 (6 bases). This CDR3 has 14 amino acids. CDR1 is SGHVS, CDR2 FNYEAQ, per germline. Trimming stripped 5 bases from V and 2 bases from J, with 12 bases between.

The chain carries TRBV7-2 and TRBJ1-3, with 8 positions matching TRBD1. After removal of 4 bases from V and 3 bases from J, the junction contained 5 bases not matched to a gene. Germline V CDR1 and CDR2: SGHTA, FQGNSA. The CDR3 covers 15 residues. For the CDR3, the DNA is TGTGCCAGCAGCTCGGACAGGGTTAGTGGAAACACCATATATTTT. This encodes CASSSDRVSGNTIYF.

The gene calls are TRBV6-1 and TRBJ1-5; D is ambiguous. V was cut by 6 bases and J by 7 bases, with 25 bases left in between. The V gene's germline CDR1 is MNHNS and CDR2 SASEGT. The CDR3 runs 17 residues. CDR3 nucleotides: TGTGCCAGCAGCGAACTTCCCTTTACAGATAATACCCAGCCCCAGCATTTT. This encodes CASSELPFTDNTQPQHF.

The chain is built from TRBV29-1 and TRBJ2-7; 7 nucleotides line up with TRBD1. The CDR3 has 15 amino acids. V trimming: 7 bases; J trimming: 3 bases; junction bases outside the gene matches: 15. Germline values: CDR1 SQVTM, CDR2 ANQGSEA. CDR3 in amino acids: CSATSPETGNYEQYF. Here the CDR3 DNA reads TGCAGCGCCACAAGCCCGGAGACAGGGAACTACGAGCAGTACTTC.

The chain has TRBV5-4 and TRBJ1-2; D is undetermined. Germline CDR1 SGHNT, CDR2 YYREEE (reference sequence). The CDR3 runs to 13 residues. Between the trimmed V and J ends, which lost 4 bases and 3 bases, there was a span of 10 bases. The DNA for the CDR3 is TGTGCCAGCAGCACCACAGAAGACTATGGCTACACCTTC. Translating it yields CASSTTEDYGYTF.

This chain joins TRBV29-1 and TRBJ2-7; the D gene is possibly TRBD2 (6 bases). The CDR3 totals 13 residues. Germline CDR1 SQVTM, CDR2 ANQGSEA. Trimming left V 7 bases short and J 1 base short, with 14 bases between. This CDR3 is CSALRDESYEQYF. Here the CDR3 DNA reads TGCAGCGCCCTGCGGGACGAGTCCTACGAGCAGTACTTC.

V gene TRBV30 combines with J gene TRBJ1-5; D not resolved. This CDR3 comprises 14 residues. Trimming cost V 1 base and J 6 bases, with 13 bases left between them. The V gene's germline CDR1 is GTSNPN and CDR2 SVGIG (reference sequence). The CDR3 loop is CAWSAAVSSQPQHF. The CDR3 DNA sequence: TGTGCCTGGAGTGCTGCGGTGTCAAGTCAGCCCCAGCATTTT.

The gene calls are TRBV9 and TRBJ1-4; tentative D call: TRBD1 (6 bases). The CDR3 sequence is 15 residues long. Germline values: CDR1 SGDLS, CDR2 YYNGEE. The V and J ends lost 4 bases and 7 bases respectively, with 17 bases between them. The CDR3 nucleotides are TGTGCCAGCAGCCCCAGGGAGGGGGAGGGTGAAAAACTGTTTTTT. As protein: CASSPREGEGEKLFF.